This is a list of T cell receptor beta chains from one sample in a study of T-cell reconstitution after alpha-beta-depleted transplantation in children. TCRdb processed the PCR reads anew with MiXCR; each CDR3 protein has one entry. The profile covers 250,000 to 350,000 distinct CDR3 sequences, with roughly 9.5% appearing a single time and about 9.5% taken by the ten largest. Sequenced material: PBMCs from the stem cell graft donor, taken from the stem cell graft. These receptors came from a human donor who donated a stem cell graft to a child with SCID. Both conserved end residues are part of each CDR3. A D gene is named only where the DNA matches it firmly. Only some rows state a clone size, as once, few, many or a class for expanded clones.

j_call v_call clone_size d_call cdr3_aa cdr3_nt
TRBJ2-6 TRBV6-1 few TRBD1 CASSKTTGLGGANVLTF TGTGCCAGCAGTAAAACGACAGGGTTAGGTGGGGCCAACGTCCTGACTTTC
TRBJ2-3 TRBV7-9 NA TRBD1 CASSLVQGALTDTQYF TGTGCCAGCAGCTTAGTGCAGGGGGCACTGACAGATACGCAGTATTTT
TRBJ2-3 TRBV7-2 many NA CASSAPDSGTDTQYF TGTGCCAGCAGCGCTCCGGACTCGGGGACAGATACGCAGTATTTT
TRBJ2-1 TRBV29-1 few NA CSVDEPFSSLNGDEQFF TGCAGCGTTGATGAGCCCTTTAGCAGCTTAAACGGTGATGAGCAGTTCTTC
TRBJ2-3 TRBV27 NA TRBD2 CASSLSTLAVSTDTQYF TGTGCCAGCAGTTTATCCACCCTAGCGGTGAGCACAGATACGCAGTATTTT
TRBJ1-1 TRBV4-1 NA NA CASSQGNANTEAFF TGCGCCAGCAGCCAAGGGAACGCGAACACTGAAGCTTTCTTT
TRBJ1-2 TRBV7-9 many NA CASTPGPSVHTF TGTGCCAGCACCCCGGGCCCAAGCGTCCACACCTTC
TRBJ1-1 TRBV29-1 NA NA CSVALGAVGTEAFF TGCAGCGTTGCTCTGGGGGCGGTAGGCACTGAAGCTTTCTTT
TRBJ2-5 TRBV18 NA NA CASSPRGELETQYF TGTGCCAGCTCACCACGGGGTGAGTTGGAGACCCAGTACTTC
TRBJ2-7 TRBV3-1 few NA CASRGTVSSYEQYF TGTGCCAGCAGGGGGACGGTGAGCTCCTACGAGCAGTACTTC
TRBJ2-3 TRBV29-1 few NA CSVAIQGVGTDTQYF TGCAGCGTTGCTATACAGGGAGTCGGCACAGATACGCAGTATTTT
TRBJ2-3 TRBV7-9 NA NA CASSLVTSTDMQYF TGTGCCAGCAGCTTAGTTACTAGCACAGATATGCAGTATTTT
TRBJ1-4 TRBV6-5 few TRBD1 CASSYMTGKLFF TGTGCCAGCAGTTACATGACAGGGAAACTGTTTTTT